This TCR beta chain derives from a study of human T cells and chemical hapten exposure. Notes on the study in general: Counts of TCRs above 1 in 1000 frequency stayed unchanged with DPC sensitization.

As to time point: patch test 1, 2 weeks after DPC sensitization. The treatment denotes: therapeutic diphenylcyclopropenone sensitization with weekly scalp DPC. V shed 0 bases and J shed 5 bases, with 10 bases lying between them. There are 14 residues in the CDR3. TCRdb fed the RACE reads into MiXCR, producing one record per CDR3 protein. The sample lists 340,000 or so distinct CDR3 sequences, around 7% seen once, with 8.4% in the top ten. This clonotype has more than one count but fewer than ten. Its antigen is unidentified. The receptor's source is a woman under 30 with alopecia areata. Some clones in this sample may be carry-over from other donors' samples. This chain connects TRBV23-1 to TRBJ2-5; a possible D gene is TRBD2 (6 bases). TRBV23-1 is sorted into the ORF group, with uncertain function. Sequenced material: whole blood, taken in connection with sensitization to the hapten diphenylcyclopropenone (DPC). The CDR3 sequence is CASSQSEGAETQYF. CDR3 sequence (DNA): TGCGCCAGCAGTCAATCGGAGGGCGCGGAGACCCAGTACTTC.